The 25 T cell receptor beta chains listed next were all sequenced from one sample in a study of beta chain features in type 1 diabetes. As every portion of the isolated RNA was reverse transcribed, the sequencing read expressed TCRB transcripts. TCRdb keeps only in-frame clones here, not all; method: immunoSEQ multiplex PCR. Of around 340,000 clones in the sample, less than 9.5% were seen once. The sequencing input was central memory CD4+ T cells from blood. These receptors came from a woman younger than 35 in good health.

This clone was recorded a few times. The same CDR3 arises from other DNA sequences in this sample as well. The chain employs TRBV28 and TRBJ2-7; 7 bases are shared with TRBD2. With 5 bases clipped from V and 4 bases from J, the junction kept 8 bases outside the gene matches. This CDR3 contains 14 residues. From germline, CDR1 is MDHEN and CDR2 SYDVKM. CDR3 bases: TGTGCCAGCAGTCCGCCGGGAGGATCGTACGAGCAGTACTTC. Its translation: CASSPPGGSYEQYF. The full variable domain, with the rest looked up from reference TRBV28 and TRBJ2-7, is DVKVTQSSRYLVKRTGEKVFLECVQDMDHENMFWYRQDPGLGLRLIYFSYDVKMKEKGDIPEGYSVSREKKERFSLILESASTNQTSMYLCASSPPGGSYEQYFGPGTRLTVT.

The CDR3 loop is CASSARGSGNTIYF. In DNA, the CDR3 is TGTGCCAGCAGTGCACGGGGGTCTGGAAACACCATATATTTT. The chain uses TRBV6-5 and TRBJ1-3; tentatively, D is TRBD1 (5 bases). Per germline, CDR1 MNHEY and CDR2 SVGAGI. Trimming removed 5 bases at V and 1 base at J, with 9 bases between. CDR3 size: 14 residues.

The J gene is TRBJ2-2, the V gene TRBV19, with 8 bases fitting TRBD2. Germline CDR1 is LNHDA and CDR2 is SQIVND (reference sequence). The CDR3 loop spans 15 amino acids. Losses at the gene ends were 6 bases for V and 6 bases for J; bases not matched to a gene: 9. The CDR3 loop is CASRHSGTRSGELFF. As DNA, the CDR3 is TGTGCCAGTAGGCACTCCGGGACTAGGTCCGGGGAGCTGTTTTTT.

The chain joins TRBV7-9 to TRBJ2-1; 10 nucleotides match TRBD2. Germline V gives CDR1 SEHNR, CDR2 FQNEAQ (reference sequence). The CDR3 sequence is 17 residues long. Trimming cost V 2 bases and J 2 bases; bases outside gene matches: 6. The CDR3 DNA is TGTGCCAGCAGCTTATCGAGGACTAGCGGCCCCTACAATGAGCAGTTCTTC. It encodes CASSLSRTSGPYNEQFF.

In its sample, this clone was seen a few times. The rearrangement links TRBV9 to TRBJ2-3, with TRBD2 identical over 8 bases. The junction had 10 bases not matched to a gene; V was cut back by 4 bases and J by 0 bases. This CDR3 has 17 residues. Germline V CDR1 and CDR2: SGDLS, YYNGEE. This chain's CDR3 is CASSPRGGAGSTDTQYF. The DNA for the CDR3 is TGTGCCAGCAGCCCCCGGGGGGGAGCGGGGAGCACAGATACGCAGTATTTT.

The chain couples TRBV5-4 to TRBJ2-2, with 10 bases matching TRBD2. The J segment lost 3 bases and the V segment lost 9 bases, leaving 11 bases of the junction unmatched. CDR3 length: 16 residues. Germline assignment: CDR1 SGHNT and CDR2 YYREEE (reference sequence). The CDR3 reads CATSGSGRADTGELFF. The CDR3 coding sequence is TGTGCCACCTCGGGAAGCGGGAGGGCCGACACCGGGGAGCTGTTTTTT.

The J gene is TRBJ1-3, the V gene TRBV6-5; D gene unclear. This CDR3 spans 13 amino acids. Germline assignment: CDR1 MNHEY and CDR2 SVGAGI. Trimming took off 6 bases at V and 4 bases at J, with 10 bases between the two ends. In nucleotides, the CDR3 is TGTGCCAGCAGCCAACAAAACGGAAACACCATATATTTT. It encodes CASSQQNGNTIYF.

A few counts support this clone. The CDR3 sequence is CASSVVSRGYKETQYF. The CDR3 DNA reads TGTGCCAGCAGCGTTGTGTCCAGGGGTTACAAAGAGACCCAGTACTTC. The V and J genes are TRBV5-6 and TRBJ2-5; weak D call: TRBD1 (6 bases). This CDR3 has 16 amino acids. Germline V CDR1 and CDR2: SGHDT, YYEEEE. V lost 4 bases and J 3 bases, leaving 19 bases between the germline ends.

This clone has just a few counts. V usage is TRBV11-1 and J usage is TRBJ2-1; possible D gene TRBD2, 6 bases. V was cut by 2 bases and J by 6 bases, with 14 bases left in between. Germline loops: CDR1 SGHAT, CDR2 FQDESV (reference sequence). The CDR3 runs 15 residues. CDR3 loop: CASSLSGLFGNEQFF. For the CDR3, the DNA is TGTGCCAGCAGCTTAAGCGGGCTGTTTGGCAATGAGCAGTTCTTC.

This clone appeared a few times. J is TRBJ2-6 and V is TRBV11-2, with TRBD2 matching over 8 bases. This CDR3 spans 19 amino acids. The ends lost 4 bases at V and 2 bases at J; junction bases unmatched: 13. Germline CDR1 reads SGHAT; CDR2 reads FQNNGV. CDR3 sequence reads: CASSSRAGASAAGANVLTF. The CDR3 bases are TGTGCCAGCAGCTCACGAGCGGGAGCTTCCGCGGCTGGGGCCAACGTCCTGACTTTC.

As regards this clone: The junction departs from germline at one end; a sequencing error may be responsible. The identical CDR3 is also encoded by other nucleotide sequences in the sample. The chain carries TRBV5-1 and TRBJ1-5; D gene unclear. Germline V lookup: CDR1 SGHRS, CDR2 YFSETQ. CDR3 length equals 13 residues. The CDR3 DNA sequence: TGCGCCAGCAGCTTTTCAGGCAACCAGCCCCAGCATTTT. Amino acids: CASSFSGNQPQHF.

This clone was recorded at least ten times. The chain joins TRBV7-2 to TRBJ2-7; D could derive from TRBD1 or TRBD2 (5 bases each). V lost 2 bases to trimming and J lost 6 bases, with 14 bases between them. The germline gives CDR1 SGHTA, CDR2 FQGNSA. The CDR3 totals 14 residues. The CDR3 spells CASSLYGTTGEQYF. The CDR3 nucleotides read TGTGCCAGCAGCTTATACGGGACGACTGGCGAGCAGTACTTC.

This clone came up many times. CDR3 in amino acids: CASSRHRAGANVLTF. Written as DNA, the CDR3 is TGTGCCAGCAGCCGACACAGGGCTGGGGCCAACGTCCTGACTTTC. The genes are TRBV11-2 and TRBJ2-6; a weak D match, TRBD1 (6 bases). The V and J ends lost 5 bases and 2 bases respectively, with 10 bases between them. CDR1 and CDR2 (germline): SGHAT, FQNNGV. CDR3 length: 15 residues. The full variable domain, in which reference TRBV11-2 and TRBJ2-6 provide the parts outside the CDR3, is EAGVAQSPRYKIIEKRQSVAFWCNPISGHATLYWYQQILGQGPKLLIQFQNNGVVDDSQLPKDRFSAERLKGVDSTLKIQPAKLEDSAVYLCASSRHRAGANVLTFGAGSRLTVL.

The gene calls are TRBV6-5 and TRBJ2-3; D tentatively fits TRBD1 or TRBD2 (6 bases each). The CDR3 runs to 12 residues. V was trimmed by 7 bases and J by 6 bases, leaving 11 bases between them. Germline V CDR1 and CDR2: MNHEY, SVGAGI. CDR3 in amino acids: CASTGAGDTQYF. The CDR3 coding sequence is TGTGCCAGCACGGGGGCGGGGGATACGCAGTATTTT.

This clone was observed many times. V and J are TRBV6-6 and TRBJ2-3, with TRBD1 as a possible D gene (5 bases). Trimming removed 6 bases at V and 2 bases at J, with 12 bases between. Germline V CDR1 and CDR2: MNHNY, SVGAGI (reference sequence). The CDR3 covers 14 residues. The CDR3 protein is CASRITGTTDTQYF. CDR3 coding DNA: TGTGCCAGCAGGATCACAGGAACCACAGATACGCAGTATTTT.

The rearrangement uses TRBV5-1 and TRBJ2-3; D not certain. The CDR3 is 13 residues long. The V gene lost 2 bases and the J gene lost 2 bases, with 6 bases spanning the gap. Germline V gene data show CDR1 as SGHRS and CDR2 as YFSETQ. The CDR3 protein is CASSLGNTDTQYF. DNA for the CDR3: TGCGCCAGCAGCTTAGGAAACACAGATACGCAGTATTTT.

This clone was counted only a few times. The chain employs TRBV19 and TRBJ2-6; the D is unclear. V lost 6 bases, J lost 4 bases, and 13 bases lay in between. Germline V gene lookup returns CDR1 LNHDA and CDR2 SQIVND (reference sequence). The CDR3 is 15 residues long. In DNA, the CDR3 is TGTGCCAGTAGCAATCCTCGTAAAGGGGCCAACGTCCTGACTTTC. It codes for CASSNPRKGANVLTF. Complete variable domain (other parts from reference TRBV19 and TRBJ2-6): DGGITQSPKYLFRKEGQNVTLSCEQNLNHDAMYWYRQDPGQGLRLIYYSQIVNDFQKGDIAEGYSVSREKKESFPLTVTSAQKNPTAFYLCASSNPRKGANVLTFGAGSRLTVL.

This clone has only a few counts. The J gene is TRBJ2-1, the V gene TRBV29-1; 14 positions agree with TRBD2. V lost 7 bases, J lost 0 bases, and 11 bases stayed unmatched. Germline V gene data show CDR1 as SQVTM and CDR2 as ANQGSEA. The CDR3 totals 18 residues. CDR3 coding DNA: TGCAGCGGACTAGCGGGAGGGGGGGGTACCTCCTCCTACAATGAGCAGTTCTTC. Its translation is CSGLAGGGGTSSYNEQFF.

This clone was counted only a few times. This sequence joins TRBV21-1 and TRBJ2-6; no check of the table's D call, TRBD2, against the DNA was made. TRBV21-1 is marked as a pseudogene. The CDR3 extends over 20 amino acids. In nucleotides, the CDR3 is TGTGCCAGCAGCAAAGTTGGAGGGGCAGGGTGCGAATCTGGGGCCAACGTCCTGACTTTC. Protein sequence: CASSKVGGAGCESGANVLTF.

This clone was recorded only once. The rearrangement links TRBV29-1 to TRBJ2-5; TRBD1 aligns across 9 bases. The J call may not be correct, given that the DNA end is closer to TRBJ2-7. Germline V lookup: CDR1 SQVTM, CDR2 ANQGSEA. The CDR3 is 13 amino acids. The CDR3 loop is CSVSGTGQHEQYF. In nucleotides, the CDR3 is TGCAGCGTCTCCGGGACAGGGCAACACGAGCAGTACTTC.

The rearrangement links TRBV5-4 to TRBJ2-7; 12 bases are shared with TRBD2. CDR1 and CDR2 from the germline V gene are SGHNT and YYREEE (reference sequence). With 5 bases clipped from V and 2 bases from J, the junction kept 5 bases outside the gene matches. The CDR3 has 15 residues. The CDR3 bases are TGTGCCAGCAGTGAGCTAGCGGGAGGGCCCTACGAGCAGTACTTC. Protein sequence: CASSELAGGPYEQYF.

This chain joins TRBV6-5 and TRBJ2-3; D is unresolved. Trimming took 1 base from V and 0 from J, leaving 5 bases between them. In germline, CDR1 is MNHEY, CDR2 SVGAGI. This CDR3 is built from 14 residues. CDR3 nucleotides: TGTGCCAGCAGTTACTTGATGAGCACAGATACGCAGTATTTT. It is translated as CASSYLMSTDTQYF.

This clone was seen only a few times. The chain recombines TRBV10-3 with TRBJ1-2, with D maybe TRBD1 (5 bases). CDR3 length: 12 residues. Germline loops: CDR1 ENHRY, CDR2 SYGVKD. Trimming removed 7 bases at V and 7 bases at J, with 13 bases between. The DNA of the CDR3 is TGTGCCATCAACGACGGGACTGGTGGCTACACCTTC. It encodes CAINDGTGGYTF.

V is TRBV6-5 and J is TRBJ2-3, with D hard to call. Germline loops: CDR1 MNHEY, CDR2 SVGAGI. The CDR3 is made up of 13 amino acids. V lost 7 bases and J 10 bases, leaving 18 bases between the germline ends. This CDR3 is CASNPRSGSAQYF. As DNA, the CDR3 is TGTGCCAGCAATCCTCGAAGTGGGTCCGCGCAGTATTTT.

This clone was seen at least ten times. The chain joins TRBV7-9 to TRBJ2-1; the D is unclear. Germline CDR1 SEHNR, CDR2 FQNEAQ (reference sequence). There are 13 residues in the CDR3. V lost 1 base, J lost 8 bases, and 9 bases lay in between. The CDR3 nucleotides read TGTGCCAGCAGCTTAGTGTTCGGTGATGAGCAGTTCTTC. It yields the protein CASSLVFGDEQFF.